Presented here are 5 T cell receptor beta chains from one specimen sequenced in a study of OX40 agonist ivuxolimab in advanced cancers. Profiling relied on immunoSEQ multiplex PCR, and the TCRdb table lists in-frame clones only, not all of them. The sample consists of some 80,000 clones, approximately 88% of them appearing once. The sequences come from CD4+ or CD8+ T cells sorted from blood, collected in a trial of the OX40 agonist ivuxolimab. The receptors were sampled from an adult with an advanced solid tumor such as melanoma, head and neck, liver or kidney cancer.

V is TRBV6-6 and J is TRBJ1-3; weak D call: TRBD1 (6 bases). CDR1 and CDR2 from the germline V gene are MNHNY and SVGAGI (reference sequence). Trimming took 7 bases from V and 0 from J, leaving 13 bases between them. The CDR3 loop spans 15 amino acids. The CDR3 protein is CASTLGGSSGNTIYF. CDR3 DNA: TGTGCCAGCACTTTAGGGGGGAGCTCTGGAAACACCATATATTTT.

This clone showed up just once. The gene calls are TRBV25-1 and TRBJ2-2; D is undetermined. CDR3 size: 13 residues. V lost 4 bases to trimming and J lost 0 bases, with 3 bases between them. CDR1 and CDR2 (germline): MGHDK, SYGVNS. The chain's CDR3 is CASSGPNTGELFF. In nucleotides, the CDR3 is TGTGCCAGCAGTGGACCGAACACCGGGGAGCTGTTTTTT.

The V and J genes are TRBV5-8 and TRBJ2-5; TRBD2 matches at 11 bases. Germline V gene data show CDR1 as SGHTS and CDR2 as YDEGEE. The CDR3 contains 15 residues. V was clipped by 2 bases and J by 1 base; unmatched bases: 1. The CDR3 DNA follows: TGTGCCAGCAGCTTTAGCGGGAGGGTCCAAGAGACCCAGTACTTC. This sequence encodes CASSFSGRVQETQYF.

The gene calls are TRBV19 and TRBJ1-4; TRBD1 matches 7 bases. The CDR3 is made up of 16 amino acids. Looked up from germline, CDR1 is LNHDA and CDR2 is SQIVND (reference sequence). V was clipped by 6 bases and J by 4 bases; unmatched bases: 11. The CDR3 DNA reads TGTGCCAGTAGCCACACCCCCCGGGACAGTAATGAAAAACTGTTTTTT. This codes for CASSHTPRDSNEKLFF.

This clone was found a few times. V is TRBV7-9 and J is TRBJ1-6; D possibly corresponds to TRBD1 (5 bases). The CDR3 is 12 residues long. V lost 7 bases, J lost 10 bases, and 11 bases lay in between. Germline V gives CDR1 SEHNR, CDR2 FQNEAQ (reference sequence). The CDR3 sequence is CASTRAESPLHF. In DNA form, the CDR3 reads TGTGCCAGCACCAGGGCTGAATCACCCCTCCACTTT.